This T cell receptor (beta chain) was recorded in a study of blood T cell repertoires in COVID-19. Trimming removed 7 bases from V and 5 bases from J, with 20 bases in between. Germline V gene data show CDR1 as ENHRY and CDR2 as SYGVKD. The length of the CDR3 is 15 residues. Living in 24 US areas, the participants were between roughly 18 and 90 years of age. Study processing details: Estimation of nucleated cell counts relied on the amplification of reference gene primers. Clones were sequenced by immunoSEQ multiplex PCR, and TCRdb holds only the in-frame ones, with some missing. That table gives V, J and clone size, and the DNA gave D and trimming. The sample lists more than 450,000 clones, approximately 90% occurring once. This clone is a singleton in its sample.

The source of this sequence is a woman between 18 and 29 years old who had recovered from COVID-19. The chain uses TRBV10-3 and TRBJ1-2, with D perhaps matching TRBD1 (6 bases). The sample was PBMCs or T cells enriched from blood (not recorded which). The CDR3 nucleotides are TGTGCCATCACCTTTAATCCGGACAGTACTTATGGCTACACCTTC. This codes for CAITFNPDSTYGYTF.